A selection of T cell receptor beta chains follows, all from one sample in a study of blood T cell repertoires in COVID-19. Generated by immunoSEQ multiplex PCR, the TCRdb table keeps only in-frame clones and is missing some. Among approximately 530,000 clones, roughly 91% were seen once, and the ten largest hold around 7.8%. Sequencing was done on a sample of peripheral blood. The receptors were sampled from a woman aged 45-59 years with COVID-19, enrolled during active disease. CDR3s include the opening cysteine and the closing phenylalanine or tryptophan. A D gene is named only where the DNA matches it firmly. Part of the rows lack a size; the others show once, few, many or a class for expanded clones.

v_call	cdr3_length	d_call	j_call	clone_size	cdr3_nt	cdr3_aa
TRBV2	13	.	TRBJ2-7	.	TGTGCCAGCAGTGGAGGCAGTTACAACGAGCAGTACTTC	CASSGGSYNEQYF
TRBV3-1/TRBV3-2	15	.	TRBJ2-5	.	TGTGCCAGGGTACTACTAGCCGCCGGGAGAGAGACCCAGTACTTC	CARVLLAAGRETQYF
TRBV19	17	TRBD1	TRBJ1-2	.	TGTGCCAGTAGTATGGTGGGACAGGGGGCGCAAAACTATGGCTACACCTTC	CASSMVGQGAQNYGYTF
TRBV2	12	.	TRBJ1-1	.	TGTGCCAGCAGTGCAACGGGGACTGAAGCTTTCTTT	CASSATGTEAFF
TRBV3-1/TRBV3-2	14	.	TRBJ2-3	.	TGTGCCAGCAGACAGGGGGGGCGGGGAGATACGCAGTATTTT	CASRQGGRGDTQYF
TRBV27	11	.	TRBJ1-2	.	TGTGCCACTTGGGGGGGGTATGGCTACACCTTC	CATWGGYGYTF
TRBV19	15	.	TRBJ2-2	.	TGTGCCAGTACAAGGCAGGTCCCGAACACCGGGGAGCTGTTTTTT	CASTRQVPNTGELFF
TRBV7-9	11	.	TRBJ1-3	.	TGTGCCAGCAGCTCTTTCAACACCATATATTTT	CASSSFNTIYF
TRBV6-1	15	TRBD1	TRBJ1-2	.	TGTGCCAGCAGTGATGATGGACAGGCTAGCTATGGCTACACCTTC	CASSDDGQASYGYTF
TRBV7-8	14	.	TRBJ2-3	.	TGTGCCAGCAGCCGAGGACAGATCACAGATACGCAGTATTTT	CASSRGQITDTQYF
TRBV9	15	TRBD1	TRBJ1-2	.	TGTGCCAGCAGCGGAAGACCCGGGACAGGTTACGGCTACACCTTC	CASSGRPGTGYGYTF
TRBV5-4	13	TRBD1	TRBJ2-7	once	TGTGCCATCGAGACAGGGGGCGCGGGGGAGCAGTACTTC	CAIETGGAGEQYF
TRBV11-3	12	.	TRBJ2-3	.	TGTGCCAGCAGCGTTTCCGCAGATACGCAGTATTTT	CASSVSADTQYF
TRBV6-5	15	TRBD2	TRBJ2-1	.	TGTGCCAGCAGTTTGTTAAGTGGGGGGGGCAATGAGCAGTTCTTC	CASSLLSGGGNEQFF
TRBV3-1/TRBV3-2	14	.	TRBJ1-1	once	TGTGCCAGCAGCCAAGCGGGTGTGGACACTGAAGCTTTCTTT	CASSQAGVDTEAFF
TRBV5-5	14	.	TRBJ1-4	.	TGTGCCAGCAACAGGGCCCTGTGGGGGGAAAAACTGTTTTTT	CASNRALWGEKLFF
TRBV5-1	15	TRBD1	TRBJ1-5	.	TGCGCCAGCAGCTTGGACGGGACAGGGTACCAGCCCCAGCATTTT	CASSLDGTGYQPQHF
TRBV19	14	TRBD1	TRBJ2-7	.	TGTGCCAGTAGGGGAACAGGGGAATCCTACGAGCAGTACTTC	CASRGTGESYEQYF
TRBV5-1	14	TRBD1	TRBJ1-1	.	TGCGCCAGCAGCTCAGGACAGGGGGGAACTGAAGCTTTCTTT	CASSSGQGGTEAFF
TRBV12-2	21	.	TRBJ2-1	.	TGTGCAAGTCGCCCTTTCGATGGATGCAGACTAGCGGGGGGAACCTACAATGAGCAGTTCTTC	CASRPFDGCRLAGGTYNEQFF
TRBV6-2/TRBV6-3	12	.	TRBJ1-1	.	TGTGCCAGCAGTTACGTCGACACTGAAGCTTTCTTT	CASSYVDTEAFF
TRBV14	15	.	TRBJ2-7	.	TGTGCCAGCAGCGTCGGAACAGGCGGTTCCTACGAGCAGTACTTC	CASSVGTGGSYEQYF
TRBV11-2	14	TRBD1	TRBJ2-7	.	TGTGCCAGCAGGGACCGGGACAGACTCTACGAGCAGTACTTC	CASRDRDRLYEQYF
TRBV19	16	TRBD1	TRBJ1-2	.	TGTGCCAGTAGTATAGGGACAGGGAGAGGTCCTTATGGCTACACCTTC	CASSIGTGRGPYGYTF
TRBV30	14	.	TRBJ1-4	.	TGTGCCTGGAGGGGACATCCAACTAATGAAAAACTGTTTTTT	CAWRGHPTNEKLFF
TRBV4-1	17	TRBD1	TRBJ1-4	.	TGCGCCAGCAGCCAGTATAAGGGGGCGAACCCTAATGAAAAACTGTTTTTT	CASSQYKGANPNEKLFF
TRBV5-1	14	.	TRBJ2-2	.	TGCGCCAGCAGCTTCCTACAGGGAGCCGGGGAGCTGTTTTTT	CASSFLQGAGELFF
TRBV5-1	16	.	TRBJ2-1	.	TGCGCCAGCAGCGTATTAGTAGTCGGGAACTACAATGAGCAGTTCTTC	CASSVLVVGNYNEQFF
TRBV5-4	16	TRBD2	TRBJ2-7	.	TGTGCCAGCAGCTACAACGGCGGGGGTGGACACTACGAGCAGTACTTC	CASSYNGGGGHYEQYF
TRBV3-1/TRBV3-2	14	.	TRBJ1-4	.	TGTGCCAGCAGCCAAGTTACAGTTAATGAAAAACTGTTTTTT	CASSQVTVNEKLFF
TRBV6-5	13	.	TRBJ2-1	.	TGTGCCAGCCGATGGACGGGGGACAATGAGCAGTTCTTC	CASRWTGDNEQFF
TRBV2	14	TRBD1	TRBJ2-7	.	TGTGCCAGCAGCTACGGGACAGGGAACTACGAGCAGTACTTC	CASSYGTGNYEQYF
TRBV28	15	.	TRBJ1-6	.	TGTGCCAGCAGTTATCAGGCCACCTATAATTCACCCCTCCACTTT	CASSYQATYNSPLHF
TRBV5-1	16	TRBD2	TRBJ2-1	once	TGCGCCAGCAGCTTGTTGGCTAGCGGCTCCTACAATGAGCAGTTCTTC	CASSLLASGSYNEQFF
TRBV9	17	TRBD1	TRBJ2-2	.	TGTGCCAGCAGCAGGGCAGGGGGCGCATTGGTGGCCGGGGAGCTGTTTTTT	CASSRAGGALVAGELFF
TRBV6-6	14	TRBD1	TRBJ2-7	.	TGTGCCAGCACCAAACAGGGGGAGACCTACGAGCAGTACTTC	CASTKQGETYEQYF
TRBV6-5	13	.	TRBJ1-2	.	TGTGCCAGCGGGCAGGGAATTGGCTATGGCTACACCTTC	CASGQGIGYGYTF
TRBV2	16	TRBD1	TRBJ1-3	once	TGTGCCAGCAGTGAGGGGACAGGGAACTCTGGAAACACCATATATTTT	CASSEGTGNSGNTIYF
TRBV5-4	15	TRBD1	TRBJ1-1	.	TGTGCCAGCAGCGGAACGACAGGGGGGGACACTGAAGCTTTCTTT	CASSGTTGGDTEAFF
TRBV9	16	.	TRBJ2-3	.	TGTGCCAGCAGCGTAGATAACGGGGGTGGCACAGATACGCAGTATTTT	CASSVDNGGGTDTQYF
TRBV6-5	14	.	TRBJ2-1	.	TGTGCCAGCGCGACGGGACTCGCCTACAATGAGCAGTTCTTC	CASATGLAYNEQFF
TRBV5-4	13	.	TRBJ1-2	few	TGTGCCAGCAGCCGAGGGGGAGACTATGGCTACACCTTC	CASSRGGDYGYTF
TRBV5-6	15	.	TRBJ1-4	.	TGTGCCAGCAGCTTGATACAGGCAACTAATGAAAAACTGTTTTTT	CASSLIQATNEKLFF
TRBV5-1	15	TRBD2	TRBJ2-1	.	TGCGCCAGCAGCTTGGCCGCGGCTAGCGGGGCCCTCGGGTTCTTC	CASSLAAASGALGFF
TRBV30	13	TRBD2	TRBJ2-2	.	TGTGCCGTCGGGGGGGCCAACACCGGGGAGCTGTTTTTT	CAVGGANTGELFF